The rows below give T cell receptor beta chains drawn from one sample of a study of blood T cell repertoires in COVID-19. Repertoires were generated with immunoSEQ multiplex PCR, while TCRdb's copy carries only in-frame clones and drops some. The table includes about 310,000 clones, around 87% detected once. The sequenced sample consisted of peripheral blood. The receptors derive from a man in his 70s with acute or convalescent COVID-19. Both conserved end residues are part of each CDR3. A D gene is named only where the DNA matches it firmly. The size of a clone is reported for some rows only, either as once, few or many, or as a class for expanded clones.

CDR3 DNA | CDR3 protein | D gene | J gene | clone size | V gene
TGTGCCAGCAGCCGTTCTGGGACAGGGAACTATGGCTACACCTTC | CASSRSGTGNYGYTF | TRBD1 | TRBJ1-2 | - | TRBV7-9
TGTGCCAGCAGCGTCGGTAATTCAGGGGTCGTAGAGACCCAGTACTTC | CASSVGNSGVVETQYF | - | TRBJ2-5 | - | TRBV9
TGTGCCAGCAGTGAACTAGAGGGCGTTACGCAGTATTTT | CASSELEGVTQYF | - | TRBJ2-3 | - | TRBV6-1
TGTGCCAGCAGTGTGGCAGGGGTGGGAAACATTCAGTACTTC | CASSVAGVGNIQYF | - | TRBJ2-4 | - | TRBV2
TGCGCCAGCAGCTCATCCCTAGGGGTTTACGAGCAGTACTTC | CASSSSLGVYEQYF | - | TRBJ2-7 | - | TRBV5-1
TGTGCCAGCAGCGCCCCAGGGGACGGTGTCTATGGCTACACCTTC | CASSAPGDGVYGYTF | - | TRBJ1-2 | - | TRBV5-6
TGTGCCAGTAGTATAGTTGACAGTTACAATGAGCAGTTCTTC | CASSIVDSYNEQFF | - | TRBJ2-1 | once | TRBV19
TGTGCCAGCAGTATAATTGACAGGGATACTGAAGCTTTCTTT | CASSIIDRDTEAFF | TRBD1 | TRBJ1-1 | - | TRBV6-5
TGTGCCAGCAGTGAAATCGGAGGCAGGGGGCGCGTAGGCTCCTACGAGCAGTACTTC | CASSEIGGRGRVGSYEQYF | TRBD1 | TRBJ2-7 | - | TRBV6-1
TGTGCCAGCACCCAGGGGAAGCCCGGATACAATGAGCAGTTCTTC | CASTQGKPGYNEQFF | - | TRBJ2-1 | - | TRBV27
TGTGCCAGCAGCTTATCTGTGGACTCGAAAAGCGCAGATACGCAGTATTTT | CASSLSVDSKSADTQYF | - | TRBJ2-3 | - | TRBV7-9
TGTGCCAGCTCACACCCGACGCAGGGTGAGGACGAGCAGTACTTC | CASSHPTQGEDEQYF | - | TRBJ2-7 | few | TRBV18
TGTGCCAGTAGTATAGAGGGGGCGCACGCCGGGGAGCTGTTTTTT | CASSIEGAHAGELFF | - | TRBJ2-2 | - | TRBV19
TGTGCCACCAGTGATCATATCGGTGAGCAGTTCTTC | CATSDHIGEQFF | - | TRBJ2-1 | once | TRBV24-1
TGTGCCACCAGTGATCCAGGGACTAGCGGGAGTCTGGGCAATGAGCAGTTCTTC | CATSDPGTSGSLGNEQFF | TRBD2 | TRBJ2-1 | - | TRBV24-1
TGTGCCACCAGCAGAGATTTACTCGGCAGGGGCTACAATGAGCAGTTCTTC | CATSRDLLGRGYNEQFF | - | TRBJ2-1 | - | TRBV15
TGTGCCAGCAGTGAAAATAGCGGGGGGCCGGGCACAGATACGCAGTATTTT | CASSENSGGPGTDTQYF | TRBD2 | TRBJ2-3 | - | TRBV2
TGTGCCAGCCAACCGACTAGCGGGGGGGCCCCAGAGACCCAGTACTTC | CASQPTSGGAPETQYF | TRBD2 | TRBJ2-5 | - | TRBV25-1
TGTGCCAGCAGTGGACAGGCAGTTTCTTCACCCCTCCACTTT | CASSGQAVSSPLHF | - | TRBJ1-6 | - | TRBV2
TGTGCCAGCTCGTCAGGGGGAACTGAAGCTTTCTTT | CASSSGGTEAFF | TRBD1 | TRBJ1-1 | - | TRBV18
TGTGCCAGCAGCCAAGAACCACAGCCGAACACTGAAGCTTTCTTT | CASSQEPQPNTEAFF | - | TRBJ1-1 | - | TRBV4-2